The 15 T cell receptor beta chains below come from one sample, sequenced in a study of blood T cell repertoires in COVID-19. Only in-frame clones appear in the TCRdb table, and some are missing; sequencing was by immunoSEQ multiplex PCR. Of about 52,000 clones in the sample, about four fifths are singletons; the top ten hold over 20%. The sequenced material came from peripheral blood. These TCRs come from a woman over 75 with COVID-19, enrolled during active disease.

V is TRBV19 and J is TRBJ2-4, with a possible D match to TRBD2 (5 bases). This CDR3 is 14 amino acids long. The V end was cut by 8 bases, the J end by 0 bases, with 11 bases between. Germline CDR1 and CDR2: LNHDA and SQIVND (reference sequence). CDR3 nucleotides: TGTGCCAGTGCCTCCGGGGAAGCCAAAAACATTCAGTACTTC. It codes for CASASGEAKNIQYF.

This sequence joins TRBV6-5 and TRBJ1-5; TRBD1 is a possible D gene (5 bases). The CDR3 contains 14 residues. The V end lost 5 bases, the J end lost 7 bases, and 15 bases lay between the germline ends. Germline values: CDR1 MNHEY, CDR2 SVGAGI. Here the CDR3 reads CASSMDNTKQPQHF. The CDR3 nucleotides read TGTGCCAGCAGTATGGACAATACCAAGCAGCCCCAGCATTTT.

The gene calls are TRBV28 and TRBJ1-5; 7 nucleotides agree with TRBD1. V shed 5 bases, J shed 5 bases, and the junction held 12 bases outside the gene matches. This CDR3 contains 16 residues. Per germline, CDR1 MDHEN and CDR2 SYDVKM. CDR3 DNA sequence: TGTGCCAGCAGTCGCCGAGGGACAGCTAATTATCAGCCCCAGCATTTT. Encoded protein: CASSRRGTANYQPQHF.

CDR3 nucleotide sequence: TGTGCCAGCTCACCACAGGGGGAGCAGTACTTC. Translated: CASSPQGEQYF. The chain is built from TRBV18 and TRBJ2-7; TRBD1 is a possible D gene (5 bases). V lost 1 base to trimming and J lost 7 bases, with 5 bases between them. Germline CDR1 reads KGHSH; CDR2 reads LQKENI. The CDR3 has 11 amino acids.

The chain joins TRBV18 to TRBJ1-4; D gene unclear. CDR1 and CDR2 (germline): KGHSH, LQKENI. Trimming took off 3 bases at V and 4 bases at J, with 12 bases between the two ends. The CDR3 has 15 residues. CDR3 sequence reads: CASSPALGSNEKLFF. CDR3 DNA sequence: TGTGCCAGCTCACCCGCGCTAGGAAGTAATGAAAAACTGTTTTTT.

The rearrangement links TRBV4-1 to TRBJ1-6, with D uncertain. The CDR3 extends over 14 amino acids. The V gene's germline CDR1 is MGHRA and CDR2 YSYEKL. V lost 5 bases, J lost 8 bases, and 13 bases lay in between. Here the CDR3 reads CASSMGLMDSPLHF. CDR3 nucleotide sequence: TGCGCCAGCAGCATGGGCCTAATGGATTCACCCCTCCACTTT.

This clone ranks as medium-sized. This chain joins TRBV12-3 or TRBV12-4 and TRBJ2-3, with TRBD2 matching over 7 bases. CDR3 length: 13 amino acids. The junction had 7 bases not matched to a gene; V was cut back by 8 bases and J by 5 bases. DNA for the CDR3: TGTGCCAGCGTCGGCGGGAGAAGAGATACGCAGTATTTT. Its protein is CASVGGRRDTQYF.

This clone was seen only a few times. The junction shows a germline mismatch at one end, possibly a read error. CDR3 sequence reads: CASSTGTGIYEQYF. In DNA, the CDR3 is TGTGCTAGCAGTACCGGGACAGGGATCTACGAGCAGTACTTC. V and J are TRBV7-7 and TRBJ2-7, with 9 bases identical to TRBD1. The CDR3 has 14 residues. The V gene's germline CDR1 is SSHAT and CDR2 FNYEAQ (reference sequence).

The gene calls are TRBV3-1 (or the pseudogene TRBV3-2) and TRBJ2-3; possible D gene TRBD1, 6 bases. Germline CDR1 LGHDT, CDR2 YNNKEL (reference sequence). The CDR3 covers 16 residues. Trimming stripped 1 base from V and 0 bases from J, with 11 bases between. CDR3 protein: CASSQGWGQSTDTQYF. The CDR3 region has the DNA TGTGCCAGCAGCCAAGGTTGGGGGCAGAGCACAGATACGCAGTATTTT.

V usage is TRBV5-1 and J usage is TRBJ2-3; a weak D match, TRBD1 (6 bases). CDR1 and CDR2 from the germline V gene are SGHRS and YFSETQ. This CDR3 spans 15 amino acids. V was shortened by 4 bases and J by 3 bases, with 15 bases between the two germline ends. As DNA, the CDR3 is TGCGCCAGCAGCCTCAATAATCAGGGGACAGATACGCAGTATTTT. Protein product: CASSLNNQGTDTQYF.

The CDR3 reads CASSVQGNTGELFF. CDR3 DNA: TGTGCCAGCAGTGTTCAGGGGAACACCGGGGAGCTGTTTTTT. The chain has TRBV6-4 and TRBJ2-2; the D gene is possibly TRBD1 (5 bases). The ends were cut back, 4 bases at V and 1 base at J, with 7 bases in the middle. The length of the CDR3 is 14 residues. Germline CDR1 reads MRHNA; CDR2 reads SNTAGT.

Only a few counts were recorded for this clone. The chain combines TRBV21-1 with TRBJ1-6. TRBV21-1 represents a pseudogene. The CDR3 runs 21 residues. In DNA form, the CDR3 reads TGTGCCAGCAGCAAATCCCGACAAGACGAGCGGGTGGGCAGGGTATGTTCACCCCTCCACTTT. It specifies CASSKSRQDERVGRVCSPLHF.

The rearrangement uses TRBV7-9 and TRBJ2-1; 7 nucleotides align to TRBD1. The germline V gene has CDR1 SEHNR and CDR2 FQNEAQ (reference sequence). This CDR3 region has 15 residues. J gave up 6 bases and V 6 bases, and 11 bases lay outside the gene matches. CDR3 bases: TGTGCCAGCAGTAAGACAGGGAAGGGCAGCAATGAGCAGTTCTTC. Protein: CASSKTGKGSNEQFF.

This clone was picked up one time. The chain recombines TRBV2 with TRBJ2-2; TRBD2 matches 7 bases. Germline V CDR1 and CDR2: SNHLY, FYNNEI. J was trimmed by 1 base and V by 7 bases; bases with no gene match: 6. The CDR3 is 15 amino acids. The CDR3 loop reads CASTLRGENTGELFF. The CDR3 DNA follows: TGTGCCAGCACCTTACGGGGGGAGAACACCGGGGAGCTGTTTTTT.

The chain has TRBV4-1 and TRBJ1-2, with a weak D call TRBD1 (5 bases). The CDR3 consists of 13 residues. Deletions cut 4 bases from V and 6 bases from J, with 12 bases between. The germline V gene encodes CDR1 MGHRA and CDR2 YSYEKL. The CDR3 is CASSPPRGDGYTF. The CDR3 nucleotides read TGCGCCAGCAGCCCGCCCCGGGGGGATGGCTACACCTTC.